These 23 T cell receptor beta chains came from one sample sequenced in a study of shared clonotypes between healthy human individuals. Profiling relied on immunoSEQ multiplex PCR, and the TCRdb table lists in-frame clones only, not all of them. Among 800,000 or so clones listed, 90% to 98% were seen once. CD45RO-negative CD8 cells positively selected for CCR7 made up the naive population, which excluded terminally differentiated effector memory CD45RA+ cells. Sequences were obtained from naive CD8+ T cells sorted from blood. The receptors stem from a young man in good health.

The V gene is TRBV18, the J gene TRBJ2-5; D gene ambiguous. V dropped 0 bases and J dropped 5 bases, with 4 bases sitting between them. The germline CDR1 and CDR2 sequences are KGHSH and LQKENI. The length of the CDR3 is 12 residues. The CDR3 region is CASSPPWETQYF. The DNA of the CDR3 is TGTGCCAGCTCACCACCCTGGGAGACCCAGTACTTC.

The rearrangement uses TRBV7-2 and TRBJ2-5; D is perhaps TRBD2 (7 bases). Trimming removed 3 bases at V and 7 bases at J, with 15 bases between. Germline V gene lookup returns CDR1 SGHTA and CDR2 FQGNSA. This CDR3 has 14 residues. CDR3 nucleotides: TGTGCCAGCAGCTTTATGAGGGGGAGGGGGACCCAGTACTTC. Amino acid sequence: CASSFMRGRGTQYF.

This clone showed up just once. V usage is TRBV7-2 and J usage is TRBJ2-7; 10 bases are a match to TRBD1. There are 15 residues in the CDR3. With V trimmed by 1 base and J by 1 base, 1 base remained unmatched. CDR1 and CDR2 (germline): SGHTA, FQGNSA. CDR3 nucleotide sequence: TGTGCCAGCAGCTTAGAGGGACAGGGGTCCTACGAGCAGTACTTC. Its translation is CASSLEGQGSYEQYF.

The rearrangement links TRBV7-2 to TRBJ2-2; perhaps TRBD2 as D (5 bases). CDR1 SGHTA and CDR2 FQGNSA come from the germline V gene. The CDR3 is made up of 15 amino acids. Trimming took off 2 bases at V and 4 bases at J, with 11 bases between the two ends. CDR3 amino acids: CASSLYGLATGELFF. CDR3 sequence (DNA): TGTGCCAGCAGCTTATACGGACTGGCCACCGGGGAGCTGTTTTTT.

The CDR3, as DNA: TGTGCCAGCAGCGACCCTAGCGGAACCAGCTCCTACAATGAGCAGTTCTTC. Protein product: CASSDPSGTSSYNEQFF. The chain carries TRBV9 and TRBJ2-1, with TRBD2 matching over 7 bases. After removal of 3 bases from V and 0 bases from J, the junction contained 9 bases not matched to a gene. The V gene's germline CDR1 is SGDLS and CDR2 YYNGEE. The CDR3 loop spans 17 amino acids.

Points on this clone: This specimen includes other DNA sequences encoding the same CDR3. The chain links TRBV29-1 to TRBJ2-7, with TRBD2 as a possible D gene (6 bases). The germline V gene encodes CDR1 SQVTM and CDR2 ANQGSEA. There are 13 residues in the CDR3. The V gene lost 5 bases and the J gene lost 0 bases, with 11 bases spanning the gap. CDR3 sequence (DNA): TGCAGCGTTCTTAGCGGAAGCTCCTACGAGCAGTACTTC. It translates to CSVLSGSSYEQYF.

The chain recombines TRBV29-1 with TRBJ1-4; D is ambiguous. V lost 5 bases and J lost 8, with 15 bases in between. CDR3 size: 13 residues. In germline, CDR1 is SQVTM, CDR2 ANQGSEA. The CDR3 is CSVHNIEEEKLFF. CDR3 sequence (DNA): TGCAGCGTTCATAACATCGAGGAAGAAAAACTGTTTTTT.

The chain joins TRBV7-9 to TRBJ2-5; TRBD1 aligns across 7 bases. The germline gives CDR1 SEHNR, CDR2 FQNEAQ (reference sequence). V trimming: 7 bases; J trimming: 1 base; junction bases outside the gene matches: 6. The CDR3 sequence is 14 residues long. This CDR3 reads CASILWDSQETQYF. The CDR3 nucleotides read TGTGCCAGCATCCTATGGGACAGCCAAGAGACCCAGTACTTC.

The chain links TRBV19 to TRBJ2-7, with 14 bases identical to TRBD2. J was trimmed by 2 bases and V by 4 bases; bases with no gene match: 4. The length of the CDR3 is 16 residues. Germline V gene lookup returns CDR1 LNHDA and CDR2 SQIVND (reference sequence). The CDR3 DNA reads TGTGCCAGTAGTACCGGACTAGCGGGAGGAACCTACGAGCAGTACTTC. Encoded protein: CASSTGLAGGTYEQYF.

The chain uses TRBV4-1 and TRBJ2-2, with D possibly matching TRBD1 (6 bases). Trimming took 3 bases from V and 1 from J, leaving 15 bases between them. CDR3 length: 17 amino acids. Germline-derived CDR1 and CDR2 are MGHRA and YSYEKL. The CDR3 DNA reads TGCGCCAGCAGCCACAAAAAGTTGGACAGGAACACCGGGGAGCTGTTTTTT. Its protein product is CASSHKKLDRNTGELFF.

In its sample, this clone was seen once. The J gene is TRBJ2-3, the V gene TRBV19; no clear D gene. CDR3 length: 16 residues. Trimming pared 2 bases from V and 2 bases from J, leaving 14 bases between. CDR1 LNHDA and CDR2 SQIVND come from the germline V gene (reference sequence). The CDR3 region has the DNA TGTGCCAGTAGTATACAAGTAAGCGCCCCCACAGATACGCAGTATTTT. Translating it yields CASSIQVSAPTDTQYF.

Turning to this clone: Other DNA sequences in the sample encode the same CDR3. V and J are TRBV27 and TRBJ2-1; no firm D call. The CDR3 runs 13 residues. Germline values: CDR1 MNHEY, CDR2 SMNVEV (reference sequence). Trimming removed 3 bases at V and 4 bases at J, with 7 bases between. For the CDR3, the DNA is TGTGCCAGCAGTTTGTCGGTATACAATGAGCAGTTCTTC. It codes for CASSLSVYNEQFF.

The chain joins TRBV27 to TRBJ1-2; the match to TRBD1 covers 8 bases. CDR3 length: 15 residues. The V gene end was trimmed by 5 bases and the J gene end by 8 bases; junction bases not matched to a gene: 13. Germline CDR1 reads MNHEY; CDR2 reads SMNVEV (reference sequence). CDR3 loop: CASSARTGLVGGYTF. Written as DNA, the CDR3 is TGTGCCAGCAGTGCCAGGACAGGGCTGGTAGGGGGCTACACCTTC.

The chain combines TRBV10-3 with TRBJ2-1; no clear D gene. V gave up 0 bases and J gave up 10 bases, with 13 bases separating them. Per the germline V gene, CDR1 is ENHRY and CDR2 is SYGVKD. The CDR3 extends over 14 amino acids. The CDR3 DNA reads TGTGCCATCAGTGAGTCTAGCCAAGGGCCGGAGCAGTTCTTC. Residues: CAISESSQGPEQFF.

The V gene is TRBV27, the J gene TRBJ1-2; 8 positions agree with TRBD1. Germline CDR1 MNHEY, CDR2 SMNVEV (reference sequence). This CDR3 comprises 13 residues. Trimming removed 7 bases from V and 7 bases from J; junction bases left unmatched: 8. CDR3 DNA sequence: TGTGCCAGCAACTCCGGGACAGGCGGTGGCTACACCTTC. Its translation: CASNSGTGGGYTF.

Details on this clone: Distinct nucleotide sequences in the sample also encode this CDR3. The chain employs TRBV7-9 and TRBJ1-1; D call uncertain. V gave up 1 base and J gave up 7 bases, with 4 bases separating them. The germline V gene encodes CDR1 SEHNR and CDR2 FQNEAQ (reference sequence). The length of the CDR3 is 11 residues. The CDR3 nucleotides read TGTGCCAGCAGCTTAGGGATTGAAGCTTTCTTT. It specifies CASSLGIEAFF.

V and J are TRBV7-9 and TRBJ2-3; no firm D call. V was shortened by 3 bases and J by 3 bases, with 7 bases between the two germline ends. This CDR3 is 13 amino acids long. Germline V lookup: CDR1 SEHNR, CDR2 FQNEAQ (reference sequence). The chain's CDR3 is CASSFYFTDTQYF. The CDR3, as DNA: TGTGCCAGCAGCTTCTACTTTACAGATACGCAGTATTTT.

The V call is TRBV9, the J call TRBJ2-1, with 9 positions matching TRBD1. CDR1 is SGDLS and CDR2 is YYNGEE in the germline V gene. The CDR3 consists of 16 residues. With V trimmed by 4 bases and J by 5 bases, 10 bases remained unmatched. The CDR3 coding sequence is TGTGCCAGCAGCTCTAGAGGACAGGGGAGGGACAATGAGCAGTTCTTC. It yields the protein CASSSRGQGRDNEQFF.

V is TRBV6-1 and J is TRBJ2-1; a weak D match, TRBD2 (6 bases). V lost 2 bases, J lost 9 bases, and 17 bases lay in between. Germline V lookup: CDR1 MNHNS, CDR2 SASEGT. This CDR3 is 15 amino acids long. The CDR3 sequence: CASSEWRAPGGEQFF. In nucleotides, the CDR3 is TGTGCCAGCAGTGAATGGAGGGCCCCCGGGGGTGAGCAGTTCTTC.

Only a few counts were recorded for this clone. Other DNA sequences in this specimen translate into the identical CDR3. This chain uses TRBV27 with TRBJ2-7, with D maybe TRBD1 (5 bases). The CDR3 contains 11 residues. V was trimmed by 6 bases and J by 3 bases, leaving 6 bases between them. The germline CDR1 and CDR2 sequences are MNHEY and SMNVEV (reference sequence). CDR3 coding DNA: TGTGCCAGCAGAAGGGGCTACGAGCAGTACTTC. Residues: CASRRGYEQYF.

V is TRBV6-5 and J is TRBJ2-2, with TRBD2 matching 7 bases. The CDR3 is 16 amino acids. Germline lookup yields CDR1 MNHEY and CDR2 SVGAGI. The V gene end was trimmed by 0 bases and the J gene end by 3 bases; junction bases not matched to a gene: 4. The CDR3 spells CASSYSRTRYTGELFF. The CDR3 nucleotides are TGTGCCAGCAGTTACTCTCGGACTAGGTACACCGGGGAGCTGTTTTTT.

The rearrangement uses TRBV7-9 and TRBJ1-5; D remains ambiguous. Trimming cost V 2 bases and J 3 bases, with 14 bases left between them. Germline loops: CDR1 SEHNR, CDR2 FQNEAQ (reference sequence). This CDR3 is built from 16 residues. The CDR3 DNA sequence: TGTGCCAGCAGCTTAAGTCCGGCAAGCCCCAATCAGCCCCAGCATTTT. Protein: CASSLSPASPNQPQHF. The full variable domain, its missing parts supplied by reference TRBV7-9 and TRBJ1-5, is DTGVSQNPRHKITKRGQNVTFRCDPISEHNRLYWYRQTLGQGPEFLTYFQNEAQLEKSRLLSDRFSAERPKGSFSTLEIQRTEQGDSAMYLCASSLSPASPNQPQHFGDGTRLSIL.

The chain combines TRBV7-9 with TRBJ2-1; D unclear. The germline V and J ends were trimmed by 1 base and 8 bases, with 21 bases remaining between them. The length of the CDR3 is 17 residues. Per the germline V gene, CDR1 is SEHNR and CDR2 is FQNEAQ (reference sequence). This chain's CDR3 is CASSLDDSIPSGYEQFF. DNA for the CDR3: TGTGCCAGCAGCTTAGACGATTCGATTCCGTCAGGCTATGAGCAGTTCTTC.